Below, one TCR beta chain is given with its context. Its antigen is unknown. The data are from a study of post-analysis software for immune sequencing data. Study background: Patients with relapsing-remitting, secondary progressive and progressive-relapsing multiple sclerosis courses were all represented. Findings and limits, study-wide: A significant reduction in normalized Chao1 diversity was observed in multiple sclerosis patients versus controls. In patients, about 5 TRBV segments were more frequent than in controls, with TRBV5-6, TRBV5-1 and TRBV20-1 among them. Batch-mates among the samples co-clustered strongly by F measure.

CDR3 size: 17 residues. J gave up 6 bases and V 3 bases, and 13 bases lay outside the gene matches. Germline-derived CDR1 and CDR2 are KGHDR and SFDVKD. Sequencing libraries made from TCR beta cDNA carried unique molecular identifiers. Via MiXCR, TCRdb re-called the PCR reads, giving one row per CDR3 protein. The table shows about 460,000 distinct CDR3 sequences, with approximately 45% occurring only once. The gene calls are TRBV24-1 and TRBJ2-1, with 7 bases that match TRBD2. Sequencing was done on a sample of blood. The sequence came from a girl under 18 with multiple sclerosis. CDR3 sequence (DNA): TGTGCCACCAGTGATGCTCCCGGACTAGGTGGGGGCAATGAGCAGTTCTTC. This sequence encodes CATSDAPGLGGGNEQFF.